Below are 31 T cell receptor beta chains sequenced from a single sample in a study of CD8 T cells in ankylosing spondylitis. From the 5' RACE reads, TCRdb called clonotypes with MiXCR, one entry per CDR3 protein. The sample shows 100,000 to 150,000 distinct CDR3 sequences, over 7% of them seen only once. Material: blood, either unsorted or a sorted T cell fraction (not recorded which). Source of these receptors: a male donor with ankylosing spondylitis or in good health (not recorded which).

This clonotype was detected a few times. The CDR3 is CASSYDPSGRYYEQYF. The CDR3 nucleotides read TGTGCCAGCAGTTACGACCCTAGCGGGAGATACTACGAGCAGTACTTC. The chain links TRBV6-2 or TRBV6-3 to TRBJ2-7; 10 positions match TRBD2. In germline, CDR1 is MNHEY, CDR2 SVGEGT. The CDR3 is made up of 16 amino acids. J gave up 3 bases and V 2 bases, and 7 bases lay outside the gene matches.

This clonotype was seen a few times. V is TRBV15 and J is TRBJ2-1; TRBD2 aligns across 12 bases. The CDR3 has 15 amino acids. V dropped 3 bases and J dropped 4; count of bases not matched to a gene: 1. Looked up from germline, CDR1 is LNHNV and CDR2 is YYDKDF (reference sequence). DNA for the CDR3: TGTGCCACCAGCAGGACTAGCGGGAGTTACAATGAGCAGTTCTTC. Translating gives CATSRTSGSYNEQFF.

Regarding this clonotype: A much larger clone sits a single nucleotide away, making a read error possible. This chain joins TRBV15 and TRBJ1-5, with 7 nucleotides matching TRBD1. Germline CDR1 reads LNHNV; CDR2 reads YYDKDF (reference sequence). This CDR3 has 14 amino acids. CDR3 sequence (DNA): TGTGCCACCAGTATCGGACAGGAGGCTCAGCCCCACCATTTT. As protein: CATSIGQEAQPHHF.

This chain's CDR3 is CASSLSRLAVYEQYF. The CDR3 DNA reads TGTGCCAGCAGTTTATCCCGTCTAGCGGTCTACGAGCAGTACTTC. The V gene is TRBV12-3 or TRBV12-4, the J gene TRBJ2-7; TRBD2 aligns across 7 bases. The CDR3 runs to 15 residues. The V and J ends lost 2 bases and 3 bases, in that order; junction bases with no gene match: 7.

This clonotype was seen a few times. The CDR3 spells CASSFPPGQHTGELFF. In nucleotides, the CDR3 is TGTGCCAGCAGCTTCCCACCGGGACAGCACACCGGGGAGCTGTTTTTT. The chain carries TRBV11-1 and TRBJ2-2; the match to TRBD1 covers 7 bases. This CDR3 region has 16 residues. The ends lost 3 bases at V and 3 bases at J; junction bases unmatched: 7. Germline CDR1 is SGHAT and CDR2 is FQDESV (reference sequence).

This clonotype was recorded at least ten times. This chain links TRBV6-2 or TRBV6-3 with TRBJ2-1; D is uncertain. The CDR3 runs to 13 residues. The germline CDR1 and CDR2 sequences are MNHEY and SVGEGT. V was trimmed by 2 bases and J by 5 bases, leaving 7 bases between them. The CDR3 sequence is CASSYLLDNEQFF. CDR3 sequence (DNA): TGTGCCAGCAGTTACCTCCTTGACAATGAGCAGTTCTTC.

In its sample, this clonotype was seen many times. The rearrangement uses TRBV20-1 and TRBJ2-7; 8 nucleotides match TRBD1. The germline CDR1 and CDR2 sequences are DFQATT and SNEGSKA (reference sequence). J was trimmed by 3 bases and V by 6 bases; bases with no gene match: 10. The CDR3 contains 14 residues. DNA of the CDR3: TGCAGTGCAGACTCGGACAGGGAGAGCTACGAGCAGTACTTC. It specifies CSADSDRESYEQYF.

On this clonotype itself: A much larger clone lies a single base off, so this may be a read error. DNA for the CDR3: TGCAGTGCTAGGGCAGCGACGGGGTTCTCCCACGAGCAGTACTTC. Amino acids: CSARAATGFSHEQYF. The J gene is TRBJ2-7, the V gene TRBV20-1; D perhaps matches TRBD2 (5 bases). CDR3 length equals 15 residues. Looked up from germline, CDR1 is DFQATT and CDR2 is SNEGSKA (reference sequence).

The DNA for the CDR3 is TGCGCCAGCAGCTTGGTTCCAGGGCGCCAAGAGACCCAGTACTTC. Translated, it gives CASSLVPGRQETQYF. This rearrangement joins TRBV5-1 to TRBJ2-5; D might be TRBD1 (5 bases). Germline values: CDR1 SGHRS, CDR2 YFSETQ. The CDR3 sequence is 15 residues long. V shed 0 bases and J shed 1 base, with 10 bases lying between them.

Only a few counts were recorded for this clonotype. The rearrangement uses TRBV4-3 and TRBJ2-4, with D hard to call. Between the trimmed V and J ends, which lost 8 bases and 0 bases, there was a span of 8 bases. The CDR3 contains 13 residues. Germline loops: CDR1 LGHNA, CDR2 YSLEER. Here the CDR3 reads CASSYAAKNIQYF. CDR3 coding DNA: TGCGCCAGCTCCTACGCAGCCAAAAACATTCAGTACTTC.

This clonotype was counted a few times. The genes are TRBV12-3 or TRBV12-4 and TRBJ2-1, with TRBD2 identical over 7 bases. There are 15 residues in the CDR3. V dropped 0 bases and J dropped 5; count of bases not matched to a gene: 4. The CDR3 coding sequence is TGTGCCAGCAGTTTAGCGGGAGGGCGGAACAATGAGCAGTTCTTC. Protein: CASSLAGGRNNEQFF.

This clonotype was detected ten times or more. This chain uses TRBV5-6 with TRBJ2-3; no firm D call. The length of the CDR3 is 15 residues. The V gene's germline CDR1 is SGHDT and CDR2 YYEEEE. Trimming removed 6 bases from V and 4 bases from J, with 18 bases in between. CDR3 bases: TGTGCCAGCACCGAGATGGTGCGTTCTCCAGATACGCAGTATTTT. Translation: CASTEMVRSPDTQYF.

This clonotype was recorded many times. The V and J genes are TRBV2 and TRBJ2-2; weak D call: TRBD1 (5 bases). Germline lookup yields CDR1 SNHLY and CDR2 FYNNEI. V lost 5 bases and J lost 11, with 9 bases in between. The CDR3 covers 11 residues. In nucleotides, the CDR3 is TGTGCCAGCAGTCTCAGGGCTGAGCTGTTTTTT. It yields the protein CASSLRAELFF.

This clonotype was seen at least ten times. This CDR3 is CASSQDPIAAIEETQYF. CDR3 nucleotides: TGCGCCAGCAGCCAAGATCCCATTGCGGCCATTGAAGAGACCCAGTACTTC. The chain uses TRBV4-3 and TRBJ2-5; D not resolved. The ends were cut back, 0 bases at V and 3 bases at J, with 17 bases in the middle. The germline CDR1 and CDR2 sequences are LGHNA and YSLEER. The CDR3 loop spans 17 amino acids.

DNA for the CDR3: TGTGCCAGCAGCTCAATCAACGAGCGGGGCTCGGAGTTCTTC. This translates into CASSSINERGSEFF. The rearrangement links TRBV7-2 to TRBJ2-1, with 7 bases identical to TRBD2. The trim removed 4 bases at V and 14 bases at J, leaving 14 bases unmatched. Germline-derived CDR1 and CDR2 are SGHTA and FQGNSA. The CDR3 length is 14 residues.

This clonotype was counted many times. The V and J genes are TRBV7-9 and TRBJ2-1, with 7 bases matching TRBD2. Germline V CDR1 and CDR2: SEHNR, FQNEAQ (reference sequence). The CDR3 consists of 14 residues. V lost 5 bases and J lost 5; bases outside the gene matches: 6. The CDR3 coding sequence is TGTGCCAGCAGCGCCGGACTAGTCCACAATGAGCAGTTCTTC. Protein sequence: CASSAGLVHNEQFF.

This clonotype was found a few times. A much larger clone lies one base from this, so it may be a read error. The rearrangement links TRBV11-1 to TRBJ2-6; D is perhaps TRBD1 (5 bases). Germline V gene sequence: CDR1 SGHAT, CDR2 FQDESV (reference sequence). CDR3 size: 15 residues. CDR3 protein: CASSTGHSGANGLTF. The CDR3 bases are TGTGCCAGCAGCACAGGACATTCTGGGGCCAACGGCCTGACTTTC.

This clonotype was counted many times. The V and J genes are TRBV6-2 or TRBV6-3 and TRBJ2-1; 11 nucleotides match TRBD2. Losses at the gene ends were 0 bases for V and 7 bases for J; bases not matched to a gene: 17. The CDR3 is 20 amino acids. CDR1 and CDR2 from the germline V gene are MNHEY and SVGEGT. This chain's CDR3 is CASSYSRNSVLAGVGNEQFF. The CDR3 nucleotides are TGTGCCAGCAGTTACTCGCGAAACTCCGTACTAGCGGGAGTGGGGAATGAGCAGTTCTTC.

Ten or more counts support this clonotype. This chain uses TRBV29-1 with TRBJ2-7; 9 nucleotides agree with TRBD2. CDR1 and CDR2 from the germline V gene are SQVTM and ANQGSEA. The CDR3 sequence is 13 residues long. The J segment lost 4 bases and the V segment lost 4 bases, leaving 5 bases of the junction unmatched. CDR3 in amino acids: CSVARREGYEQYF. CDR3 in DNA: TGCAGCGTTGCACGGCGGGAGGGGTACGAGCAGTACTTC.

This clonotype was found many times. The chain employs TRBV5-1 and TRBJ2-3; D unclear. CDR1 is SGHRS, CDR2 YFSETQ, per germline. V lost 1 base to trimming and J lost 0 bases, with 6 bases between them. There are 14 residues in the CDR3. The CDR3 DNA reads TGCGCCAGCAGCTTGTCGGACAGCACAGATACGCAGTATTTT. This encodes CASSLSDSTDTQYF.

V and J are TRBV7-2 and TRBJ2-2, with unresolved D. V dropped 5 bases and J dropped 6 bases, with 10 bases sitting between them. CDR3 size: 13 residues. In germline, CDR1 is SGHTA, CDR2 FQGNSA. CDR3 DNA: TGTGCCAGCAGCCGCGACTGGTCCGGGGAGCTGTTTTTT. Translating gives CASSRDWSGELFF.

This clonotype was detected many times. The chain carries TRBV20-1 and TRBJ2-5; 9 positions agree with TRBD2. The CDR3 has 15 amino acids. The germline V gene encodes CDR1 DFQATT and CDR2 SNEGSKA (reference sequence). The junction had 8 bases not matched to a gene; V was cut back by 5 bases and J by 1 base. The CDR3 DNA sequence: TGCAGTGCTCCGGATAGCGGGAGAGCCCAAGAGACCCAGTACTTC. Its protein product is CSAPDSGRAQETQYF.

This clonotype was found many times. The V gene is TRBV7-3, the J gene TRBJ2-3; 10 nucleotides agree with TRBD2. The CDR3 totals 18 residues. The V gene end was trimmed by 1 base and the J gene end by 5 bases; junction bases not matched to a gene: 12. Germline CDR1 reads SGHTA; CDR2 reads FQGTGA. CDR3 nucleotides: TGTGCCAGCAGCTTAATAGGATTTCTAGCGGGAGAAAGAGATACGCAGTATTTT. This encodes CASSLIGFLAGERDTQYF.

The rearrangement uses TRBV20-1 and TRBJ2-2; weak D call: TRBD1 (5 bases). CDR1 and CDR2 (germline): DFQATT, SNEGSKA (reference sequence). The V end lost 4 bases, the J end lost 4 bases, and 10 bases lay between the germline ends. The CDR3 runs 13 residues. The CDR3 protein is CSATGFSTGELFF. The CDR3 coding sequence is TGCAGTGCTACAGGGTTCTCCACCGGGGAGCTGTTTTTT.

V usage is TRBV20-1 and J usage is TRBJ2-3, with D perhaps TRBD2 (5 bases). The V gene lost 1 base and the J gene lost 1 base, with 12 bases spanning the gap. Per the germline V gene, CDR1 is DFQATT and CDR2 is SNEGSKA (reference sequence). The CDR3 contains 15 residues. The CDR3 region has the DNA TGCAGTGCTAGAGTAACTAGTTCGGGCACAGATACGCAGTATTTT. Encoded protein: CSARVTSSGTDTQYF.

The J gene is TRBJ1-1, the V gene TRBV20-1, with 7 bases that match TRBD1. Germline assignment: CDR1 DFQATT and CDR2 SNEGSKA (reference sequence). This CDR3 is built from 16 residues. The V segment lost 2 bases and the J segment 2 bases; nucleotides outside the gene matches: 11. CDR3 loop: CSARPWSGGRNTEAFF. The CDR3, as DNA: TGCAGTGCTAGACCGTGGTCAGGGGGAAGAAACACTGAAGCTTTCTTT.

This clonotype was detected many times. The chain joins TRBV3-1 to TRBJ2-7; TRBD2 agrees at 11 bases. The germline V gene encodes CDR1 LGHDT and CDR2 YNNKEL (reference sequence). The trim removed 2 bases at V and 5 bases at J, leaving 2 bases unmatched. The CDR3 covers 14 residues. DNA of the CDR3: TGTGCCAGCAGCCAACTAGCGGGAGGCCACGAGCAGTACTTC. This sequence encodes CASSQLAGGHEQYF.

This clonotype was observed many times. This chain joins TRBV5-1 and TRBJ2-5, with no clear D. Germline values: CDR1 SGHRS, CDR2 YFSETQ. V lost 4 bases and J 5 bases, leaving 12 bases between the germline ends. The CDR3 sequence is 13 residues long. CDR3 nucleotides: TGCGCCAGCAGCATCAGACAAGCTGAGACCCAGTACTTC. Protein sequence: CASSIRQAETQYF.

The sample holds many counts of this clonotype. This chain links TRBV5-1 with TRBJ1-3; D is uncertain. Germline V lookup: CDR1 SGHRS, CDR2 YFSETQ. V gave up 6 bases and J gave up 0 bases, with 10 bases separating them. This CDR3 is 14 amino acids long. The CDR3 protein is CASKTATSGNTIYF. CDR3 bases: TGCGCCAGCAAAACAGCGACCTCTGGAAACACCATATATTTT.

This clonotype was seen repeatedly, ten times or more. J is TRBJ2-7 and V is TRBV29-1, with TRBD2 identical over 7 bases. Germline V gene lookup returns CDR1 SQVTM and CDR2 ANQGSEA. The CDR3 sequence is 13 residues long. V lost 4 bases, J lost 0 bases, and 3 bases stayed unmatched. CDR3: CSVAREYSYEQYF. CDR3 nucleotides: TGCAGCGTTGCGCGGGAGTACTCCTACGAGCAGTACTTC.

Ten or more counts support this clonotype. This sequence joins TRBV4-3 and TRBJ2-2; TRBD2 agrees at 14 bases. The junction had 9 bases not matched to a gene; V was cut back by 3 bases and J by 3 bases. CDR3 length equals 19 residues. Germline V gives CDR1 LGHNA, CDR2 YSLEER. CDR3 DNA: TGCGCCAGCAGCCAGTACCCGGGACTAGCGGGAGTTTACACCGGGGAGCTGTTTTTT. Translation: CASSQYPGLAGVYTGELFF.